This T cell receptor (beta chain) stems from a study of T cells after yellow fever vaccination. 5'RACE template switching added a universal primer site and UMIs to TCR cDNA. TCRdb itself ran the 5' RACE reads through MiXCR, one entry per CDR3 protein. The sample lists under 550,000 distinct CDR3 sequences, just over 20% occurring once. The ends lost 0 bases at V and 8 bases at J; junction bases unmatched: 15. The germline CDR1 and CDR2 sequences are MRHNA and SNTAGT. The CDR3 has 17 amino acids. In its sample, this clonotype was seen a few times. The antigen remains unidentified. Study results and caveats: A small share of clonotypes appeared in both CD4 and CD8 compartments.

The material sequenced was PBMCs, taken 21 days after the first yellow fever vaccination. The chain uses TRBV6-4 and TRBJ1-2; 7 positions agree with TRBD1. This sequence originates from a man between 18 and 29 years old who received the YFV17D yellow fever vaccine. CDR3 coding DNA: TGTGCCAGCAGTGACTCCTCGGGGACAACAGGGGAGTCCGGCTACACCTTC. Translation gives CASSDSSGTTGESGYTF.